The 3 T cell receptor beta chains listed next were all sequenced from one sample in a study of blood T cell repertoires in COVID-19. The table came from immunoSEQ multiplex PCR; TCRdb's copy has only in-frame clones and leaves some out. The sample carries approximately 300,000 clones, about four fifths recorded once. The sequenced material came from peripheral blood. Source of these receptors: a person aged 65 to 85 with COVID-19, enrolled during active disease.

This chain joins TRBV11-3 and TRBJ2-5; 10 bases map to TRBD2. Germline V gene lookup returns CDR1 SGHNT and CDR2 YENEEA. The CDR3 loop spans 15 amino acids. With 5 bases clipped from V and 5 bases from J, the junction kept 8 bases outside the gene matches. The CDR3 region has the DNA TGTGCCAGCAGCACCTTAGCGGGGGGTGGGGAGACCCAGTACTTC. It specifies CASSTLAGGGETQYF.

The chain recombines TRBV7-2 with TRBJ1-1; 7 bases align to TRBD1. Per germline, CDR1 SGHTA and CDR2 FQGNSA. CDR3 length: 15 residues. V dropped 4 bases and J dropped 6; count of bases not matched to a gene: 11. DNA for the CDR3: TGTGCCAGCAGCTCCCACAGGGGAGTGGCGGCTGAAGCTTTCTTT. Its translation is CASSSHRGVAAEAFF.

V and J are TRBV19 and TRBJ1-1; D is perhaps TRBD1 (6 bases). CDR3 length: 15 amino acids. V shed 7 bases and J shed 1 base, with 16 bases lying between them. The germline CDR1 and CDR2 sequences are LNHDA and SQIVND (reference sequence). The CDR3 loop is CASNRLGQRNTEAFF. In DNA form, the CDR3 reads TGTGCCAGTAATCGCCTAGGACAGCGGAACACTGAAGCTTTCTTT.